What follows are 31 T cell receptor beta chains derived from one specimen sequenced in a study of blood T cells in healthy people across ages. Sample-barcoded 5' priming and a J-beta primer mix drove a second PCR of about 6 to 12 cycles. TCRdb re-called the 5' RACE reads with MiXCR, one entry per CDR3 protein. The sample records 550,000 to 750,000 distinct CDR3 sequences, approximately 21% being singletons. The specimen was blood. The receptor set was obtained from a man in his 70s in good health.

This clonotype was picked up many times. DNA for the CDR3: TGTGCTTCGGCGGGGGACACCGGGGAGCTGTTTTTT. It is translated as CASAGDTGELFF. The chain recombines TRBV24-1 with TRBJ2-2, with 7 bases that match TRBD2. Germline CDR1 is KGHDR and CDR2 is SFDVKD. The CDR3 consists of 12 residues.

The DNA of the CDR3 is TGTGCCAGCAGCGATCCAGGCAGGGGGGAGCATGAGCAGTTCTTC. As protein: CASSDPGRGEHEQFF. The chain links TRBV7-2 to TRBJ2-5; weak D call: TRBD1 (7 bases). The DNA end is a closer match to TRBJ2-1, so the J assignment may be wrong. Per germline, CDR1 SGHTA and CDR2 FQGNSA. This CDR3 has 15 residues.

The gene calls are TRBV5-1 and TRBJ2-6; no firm D call. The CDR3 contains 15 residues. Trimming shortened V by 4 bases and J by 2 bases, and 10 bases separated the two germline ends. Per germline, CDR1 SGHRS and CDR2 YFSETQ. The chain's CDR3 is CASSLAETGANVLTF. CDR3 nucleotides: TGCGCCAGCAGCCTCGCGGAGACTGGGGCCAACGTCCTGACTTTC.

Only a few counts were recorded for this clonotype. This chain joins TRBV25-1 and TRBJ1-5; TRBD1 is a possible D gene (6 bases). The CDR3 spans 12 residues. The V end was cut by 5 bases, the J end by 8 bases, with 10 bases between. Germline CDR1 reads MGHDK; CDR2 reads SYGVNS. CDR3 sequence (DNA): TGTGCCAGCAGTCAGGGGTTGGAGCCCCAGCATTTT. This sequence encodes CASSQGLEPQHF.

The genes are TRBV5-6 and TRBJ1-2, with D possibly being TRBD1 (5 bases). V dropped 6 bases and J dropped 12 bases, with 21 bases sitting between them. The CDR3 consists of 13 residues. Germline V lookup: CDR1 SGHDT, CDR2 YYEEEE. In DNA, the CDR3 is TGTGCCAGCACCTTCGGCGGGGCGTCCGGCCACACCTTC. Residues: CASTFGGASGHTF.

On this clonotype: At one boundary the junction diverges from the germline segment, which might be a read error. This rearrangement joins TRBV5-1 to TRBJ2-3, with D maybe TRBD2 (6 bases). The CDR3 is 19 residues long. The germline gives CDR1 SGHRS, CDR2 YFSETQ. The DNA of the CDR3 is TGCGCCAGCAGCCCAGGACTACTAGGACCACCTGGAGGCGCAGATACGCAGTGTTTT. This codes for CASSPGLLGPPGGADTQCF.

There are a few counts of this clonotype. The V call is TRBV7-2, the J call TRBJ2-4; 10 bases are shared with TRBD2. CDR1 and CDR2 from the germline V gene are SGHTA and FQGNSA. Losses at the gene ends were 4 bases for V and 2 bases for J; bases not matched to a gene: 5. The CDR3 consists of 16 residues. The CDR3 loop reads CASSSPSGSTKNIQYF. The CDR3 DNA sequence: TGTGCCAGCAGCTCACCTAGCGGGAGTACCAAAAACATTCAGTACTTC.

Of note for this clonotype: Mismatch with germline at one junction end may stem from a read error. The J gene is TRBJ2-5, the V gene TRBV20-1; 8 nucleotides line up with TRBD1. The J call may be incorrect, as the DNA end agrees better with TRBJ2-1. The CDR3 runs 14 residues. Germline CDR1 is DFQATT and CDR2 is SNEGSKA (reference sequence). CDR3: CSARGQGGRNEQFF. DNA of the CDR3: TGCAGTGCAAGAGGACAGGGCGGTAGGAATGAGCAGTTCTTC.

This clonotype was recorded a few times. The chain carries TRBV9 and TRBJ1-4, with a tentative D call TRBD1 (6 bases). CDR3 length: 14 amino acids. V was shortened by 3 bases and J by 4 bases, with 10 bases between the two germline ends. In germline, CDR1 is SGDLS, CDR2 YYNGEE. CDR3 coding DNA: TGTGCCAGCAGCGCCCAAGGGGGTAATGAAAAACTGTTTTTT. Its protein is CASSAQGGNEKLFF.

The chain uses TRBV29-1 and TRBJ1-1; TRBD1 matches 7 bases. Germline V gene data show CDR1 as SQVTM and CDR2 as ANQGSEA. The junction had 1 base not matched to a gene; V was cut back by 5 bases and J by 7 bases. The CDR3 sequence is 10 residues long. CDR3 sequence reads: CSVWDSEAFF. CDR3 in DNA: TGCAGCGTTTGGGACAGTGAAGCTTTCTTT.

On this clonotype itself: The conserved phenylalanine or tryptophan normally closing the CDR3 is absent here, so this likely arose from a read error. The chain is built from TRBV20-1 and TRBJ2-1; D may be TRBD2 (5 bases). The V gene's germline CDR1 is DFQATT and CDR2 SNEGSKA (reference sequence). The CDR3 length is 14 residues. Trimming took 1 base from V and 0 from J, leaving 7 bases between them. CDR3: CSARGLASYNEQFL. In nucleotides, the CDR3 is TGCAGTGCTAGAGGGCTAGCCTCCTACAATGAGCAGTTCTTA.

This chain links TRBV5-1 with TRBJ2-5; TRBD2 agrees at 9 bases. CDR1 and CDR2 from the germline V gene are SGHRS and YFSETQ. The junction had 11 bases not matched to a gene; V was cut back by 5 bases and J by 0 bases. The CDR3 loop spans 17 amino acids. The CDR3 DNA follows: TGCGCCAGCAGACGGGCTAGCGGGGCTGCCTACCAAGAGACCCAGTACTTC. It translates to CASRRASGAAYQETQYF. Together with reference TRBV5-1 and TRBJ2-5, the CDR3 gives the full variable domain: KAGVTQTPRYLIKTRGQQVTLSCSPISGHRSVSWYQQTPGQGLQFLFEYFSETQRNKGNFPGRFSGRQFSNSRSEMNVSTLELGDSALYLCASRRASGAAYQETQYFGPGTRLLVL.

The chain uses TRBV3-1 and TRBJ1-1; D unresolved. CDR3 length equals 14 residues. Trimming shortened V by 1 base and J by 2 bases, and 8 bases separated the two germline ends. Germline values: CDR1 LGHDT, CDR2 YNNKEL (reference sequence). The CDR3 nucleotides are TGTGCCAGCAGCCAAGTTAAGGGTAACACTGAAGCTTTCTTT. Protein sequence: CASSQVKGNTEAFF.

This clonotype was detected only a few times. V gene TRBV7-9 combines with J gene TRBJ2-5; weak D call: TRBD2 (6 bases). The J call could be wrong; TRBJ2-1 is a better fit for the DNA end. Germline-derived CDR1 and CDR2 are SEHNR and FQNEAQ (reference sequence). CDR3 length equals 14 residues. CDR3 nucleotide sequence: TGTGCCAGCAGCTTAGCGGGAGTGGAGGGTGAGCAGTTCTTC. Translated: CASSLAGVEGEQFF.

This clonotype has a handful of counts. The V call is TRBV7-3, the J call TRBJ2-3, with a weak D call TRBD2 (6 bases). Trimming shortened V by 5 bases and J by 6 bases, and 12 bases separated the two germline ends. The CDR3 spans 13 residues. From germline, CDR1 is SGHTA and CDR2 FQGTGA. CDR3 region: CASSPHSGDTQYF. CDR3 bases: TGTGCCAGCAGCCCGCACAGCGGGGATACGCAGTATTTT.

This clonotype was found a few times. The chain employs TRBV3-1 and TRBJ1-5, with D possibly matching TRBD1 (6 bases). V gave up 0 bases and J gave up 1 base, with 7 bases separating them. CDR3 length: 15 amino acids. Germline lookup yields CDR1 LGHDT and CDR2 YNNKEL (reference sequence). The DNA of the CDR3 is TGTGCCAGCAGCCAAGAGCAGGGGAGCAATCAGCCCCAGCATTTT. This sequence encodes CASSQEQGSNQPQHF.

This chain links TRBV2 with TRBJ2-2; 9 bases match TRBD2. Germline loops: CDR1 SNHLY, CDR2 FYNNEI. V was pared by 4 bases and J by 7 bases, with 10 bases of the junction left unmatched. The CDR3 runs to 16 residues. CDR3 sequence reads: CASSGNSGRAGGELFF. The CDR3 DNA reads TGTGCCAGCAGTGGGAATAGCGGGAGAGCCGGCGGGGAGCTGTTTTTT.

This clonotype showed up just a few times. As the CDR3 is not closed by the conserved phenylalanine or tryptophan, this likely results from a read error. V and J are TRBV11-2 and TRBJ1-5, with a tentative D call TRBD1 (5 bases). The CDR3 has 13 residues. Trimming took 2 bases from V and 6 from J, leaving 8 bases between them. From germline, CDR1 is SGHAT and CDR2 FQNNGV. The CDR3 reads CASSLFGAQPQHL. The DNA of the CDR3 is TGTGCCAGCAGCTTATTCGGGGCTCAGCCCCAGCATCTT.

About this clonotype: One base away lies a much larger clone, so this may be a sequencing read error. V usage is TRBV6-2 or TRBV6-3 and J usage is TRBJ2-4; D remains unclear. From germline, CDR1 is MNHEY and CDR2 SVGEGT. Deletions cut 0 bases from V and 0 bases from J, with 9 bases between. The CDR3 runs 16 residues. DNA for the CDR3: TGTGCCAGCAGTTACTCGGCGGAAATAGCCAAAAACATTCAGTACTTC. Its translation: CASSYSAEIAKNIQYF.

The chain combines TRBV29-1 with TRBJ2-7; the match to TRBD2 covers 11 bases. The V and J ends lost 8 bases and 3 bases, in that order; junction bases with no gene match: 9. This CDR3 has 14 amino acids. Per germline, CDR1 SQVTM and CDR2 ANQGSEA. CDR3 region: CSTSHGTSGYEQYF. For the CDR3, the DNA is TGCAGCACCTCGCACGGGACTAGCGGCTACGAGCAGTACTTC.

Comment on this clonotype: One end of the junction does not line up with germline, which may come from a read error. The gene calls are TRBV28 and TRBJ2-5; D might be TRBD2 (6 bases). TRBJ2-7 explains the end of the DNA better; the J call may be wrong. CDR1 and CDR2 from the germline V gene are MDHEN and SYDVKM. The CDR3 is made up of 17 amino acids. The CDR3 reads CVSSSLPGLFIGYEQYF. As DNA, the CDR3 is TGTGTCAGCAGTTCTCTACCGGGACTGTTTATTGGCTACGAGCAGTACTTC.

In its sample, this clonotype was seen a few times. The chain recombines TRBV6-1 with TRBJ2-4; unclear D gene. CDR1 is MNHNS and CDR2 is SASEGT in the germline V gene. The CDR3 sequence is 13 residues long. Between the trimmed V and J ends, which lost 7 bases and 2 bases, there was a span of 9 bases. Here the CDR3 reads CASTSGSKNIQYF. CDR3 bases: TGTGCCAGCACTTCGGGTTCCAAAAACATTCAGTACTTC.

This clonotype turned up a few times. This rearrangement joins TRBV7-2 to TRBJ2-5; 7 bases align to TRBD1. The CDR3 spans 14 residues. With 5 bases clipped from V and 3 bases from J, the junction kept 6 bases outside the gene matches. The germline V gene has CDR1 SGHTA and CDR2 FQGNSA. In DNA, the CDR3 is TGTGCCAGCAGCCTCGACAGGGCGAAAGAGACCCAGTACTTC. Translating gives CASSLDRAKETQYF.

The rearrangement joins TRBV28 to TRBJ2-5; 10 bases fit TRBD1. The CDR3 has 14 residues. Germline V gene data show CDR1 as MDHEN and CDR2 as SYDVKM. J was trimmed by 3 bases and V by 6 bases; bases with no gene match: 4. CDR3 sequence: CASRDRGPEETQYF. The CDR3 DNA reads as TGTGCCAGCAGAGACAGGGGGCCAGAAGAGACCCAGTACTTC.

This clonotype was detected only a few times. The chain recombines TRBV5-1 with TRBJ2-5; D is unresolved. This CDR3 has 13 residues. Trimming left V 0 bases short and J 4 bases short, with 7 bases between. CDR1 SGHRS and CDR2 YFSETQ come from the germline V gene. For the CDR3, the DNA is TGCGCCAGCAGCTTGGGGAGACTAGAGACCCAGTACTTC. The encoded protein is CASSLGRLETQYF.

This clonotype was observed a few times. V usage is TRBV6-6 and J usage is TRBJ1-2; D is uncertain. The CDR3 length is 11 residues. Trimming took off 4 bases at V and 8 bases at J, with 8 bases between the two ends. CDR1 is MNHNY, CDR2 SVGAGI, per germline (reference sequence). The chain's CDR3 is CASSSLEGYTF. CDR3 nucleotide sequence: TGTGCCAGCAGTTCCCTGGAAGGCTACACCTTC.

This clonotype has only a few counts. This chain joins TRBV6-5 and TRBJ2-5; 7 bases are shared with TRBD1. CDR3 length: 13 amino acids. Germline CDR1 and CDR2: MNHEY and SVGAGI. V was pared by 6 bases and J by 5 bases, with 6 bases of the junction left unmatched. In DNA form, the CDR3 reads TGTGCCAGCAGAAAACAGGGGTTGGAGACCCAGTACTTC. Its translation is CASRKQGLETQYF.

This clonotype showed up many times. The chain couples TRBV20-1 to TRBJ2-1; 8 bases are a match to TRBD2. The V gene's germline CDR1 is DFQATT and CDR2 SNEGSKA (reference sequence). The CDR3 spans 16 residues. The V gene end was trimmed by 1 base and the J gene end by 1 base; junction bases not matched to a gene: 6. This CDR3 is CSARGLAGPSYNEQFF. DNA for the CDR3: TGCAGTGCTAGAGGGCTAGCGGGCCCGTCCTACAATGAGCAGTTCTTC.

This clonotype came up many times. The V and J genes are TRBV7-9 and TRBJ1-4; D gene ambiguous. CDR3 length: 12 residues. V lost 7 bases and J 7 bases, leaving 10 bases between the germline ends. Germline assignment: CDR1 SEHNR and CDR2 FQNEAQ (reference sequence). The CDR3 nucleotides read TGTGCCAGCACCGCCGGTGTTGAAAAACTGTTTTTT. Translated, it gives CASTAGVEKLFF.

This clonotype was seen more than once but under ten times. The J gene is TRBJ2-2, the V gene TRBV5-1; D is undetermined. CDR3 size: 15 residues. Germline CDR1 is SGHRS and CDR2 is YFSETQ. Trimming stripped 0 bases from V and 5 bases from J, with 11 bases between. The DNA of the CDR3 is TGCGCCAGCAGCTTGGCGGCTAGACGGACCGGGGAGCTGTTTTTT. Its protein is CASSLAARRTGELFF.

The chain uses TRBV20-1 and TRBJ2-5; TRBD2 matches at 15 bases. The J call may be mistaken, given a closer DNA end match to TRBJ2-1. Germline V CDR1 and CDR2: DFQATT, SNEGSKA (reference sequence). This CDR3 has 16 amino acids. The CDR3 DNA reads as TGCAGTGCTAGCGGACTAGCGGGAGGGCCCGGTAATGAGCAGTTCTTC. It encodes CSASGLAGGPGNEQFF.